This T cell receptor beta chain came from a study of T-cell memory formation after mild COVID-19. Study-wide background: TCR clustering was largely donor specific. Study results and limitations: Second-wave clones that peaked on day 37 lacked confirmed SARS-CoV-2 specificity. There was a balanced CD4/CD8 profile in clones contracting day 15 to 85, and later expanders leaned CD4+. Pre-infection memory held some responding clones, suggesting pre-existing cross-reactive T cells responded.

Germline V gene data show CDR1 as SNHLY and CDR2 as FYNNEI. The CDR3 contains 14 residues. The V segment lost 7 bases and the J segment 3 bases; nucleotides outside the gene matches: 5. TCRdb re-called the 5' RACE reads through MiXCR, storing one row per CDR3 protein. The sample lists hundreds of thousands of distinct CDR3 sequences; over 25% were seen once. This clonotype was counted a few times. The antigen is undetermined. Sequenced material: PBMCs or a T cell subset sorted from them (not recorded which). The gene calls are TRBV2 and TRBJ2-2; TRBD1 matches at 7 bases. The clonotype was recovered from an adult woman who had mild COVID-19 (a few samples of this study predate the infection). Cell type and time point are not known. CDR3 sequence: CASKDRTYTGELFF. The CDR3 DNA reads as TGTGCCAGCAAGGACAGGACTTACACCGGGGAGCTGTTTTTT.